A single sample is the source of the 4 T cell receptor beta chains below, sequenced in a study of T cells in Graves' hyperthyroidism and ophthalmopathy. TCR beta CDR3 region amplification was performed from RNA transcripts. Carried out on the TCR CDR3, a first-round RT-PCR used the HTBI primer set. TCRdb itself ran the multiplex PCR reads through MiXCR, one entry per CDR3 protein. This table has 500,000 to 750,000 distinct CDR3 sequences, around a sixth appearing once. The sample was blood. Receptors originate from a woman in her 30s with Graves' hyperthyroidism.

This clonotype was seen only a few times. The chain couples TRBV3-2 to TRBJ1-1. TRBV3-2 is a known pseudogene. The CDR3 length is 14 residues. The CDR3: CASSQGKVNTEAFF. In nucleotides, the CDR3 is TGTGCCAGCAGCCAAGGGAAGGTGAACACTGAAGCTTTCTTT.

V is TRBV30 and J is TRBJ2-3, with 11 bases aligning to TRBD1. V lost 5 bases to trimming and J lost 4 bases; unmatched junction nucleotides: 8. The CDR3 runs 15 residues. CDR1 GTSNPN and CDR2 SVGIG come from the germline V gene (reference sequence). The CDR3 is CAWAHPGQGADTQYF. The CDR3 nucleotides are TGTGCCTGGGCTCATCCGGGACAGGGGGCAGATACGCAGTATTTT.

The V and J genes are TRBV5-4 and TRBJ2-3; 9 bases are shared with TRBD2. Germline values: CDR1 SGHNT, CDR2 YYREEE (reference sequence). The CDR3 loop spans 16 amino acids. The ends lost 1 base at V and 3 bases at J; junction bases unmatched: 6. The CDR3 DNA follows: TGTGCCAGCAGCTTGTATTCTAGCGGGATTACAGATACGCAGTATTTT. It translates to CASSLYSSGITDTQYF. Using reference TRBV5-4 and TRBJ2-3 for the parts outside the CDR3, the full variable domain is ETGVTQSPTHLIKTRGQQVTLRCSSQSGHNTVSWYQQALGQGPQFIFQYYREEENGRGNFPPRFSGLQFPNYSSELNVNALELDDSALYLCASSLYSSGITDTQYFGPGTRLTVL.

This clonotype was seen many times. The chain combines TRBV24-1 with TRBJ2-5; D possibly uses TRBD1 or TRBD2 (6 bases each). CDR3 length: 15 amino acids. V dropped 3 bases and J dropped 0 bases, with 10 bases sitting between them. From germline, CDR1 is KGHDR and CDR2 SFDVKD. The CDR3 coding sequence is TGTGCCACCAGTGATACGGGGGCGAACCAAGAGACCCAGTACTTC. It codes for CATSDTGANQETQYF.